One sample yielded the 8 T cell receptor beta chains listed below, sequenced in a study of shared clonotypes between healthy human individuals. The assay was immunoSEQ multiplex PCR, and TCRdb's table has in-frame clones only and misses some. Among millions of clones listed, less than 95% were seen once. Only CD45RO-negative cells positively selected for CCR7 counted as naive CD8 cells, so terminally differentiated effector memory CD45RA+ cells were excluded. The sample was naive CD8+ T cells sorted from blood. All receptors come from a young man in good health.

The gene calls are TRBV6-6 and TRBJ1-2; D gene uncertain. Germline CDR1 reads MNHNY; CDR2 reads SVGAGI (reference sequence). With 1 base removed from V and 6 bases from J, the gap between germline ends came to 12 bases. The CDR3 is 14 amino acids. CDR3 amino acids: CASSYLYGGDGYTF. The DNA for the CDR3 is TGTGCCAGCAGTTACTTATATGGCGGGGATGGCTACACCTTC.

The rearrangement uses TRBV7-9 and TRBJ2-3; tentative D call: TRBD2 (6 bases). The CDR3 runs 17 residues. CDR1 SEHNR and CDR2 FQNEAQ come from the germline V gene (reference sequence). The V and J ends lost 3 bases and 0 bases respectively, with 16 bases between them. The CDR3 DNA is TGTGCCAGCAGCTTGTTGGGACTCGACTCTAGCACAGATACGCAGTATTTT. It yields the protein CASSLLGLDSSTDTQYF.

The rearrangement links TRBV2 to TRBJ2-2; 8 bases align to TRBD1. The CDR3 extends over 15 amino acids. CDR1 is SNHLY and CDR2 is FYNNEI in the germline V gene. V shed 6 bases and J 4 bases; nucleotides not matched to a gene: 7. The CDR3 DNA reads TGTGCCAGCAGCGACAGGGGAAAAGGCACCGGGGAGCTGTTTTTT. Its protein product is CASSDRGKGTGELFF.

The CDR3 region has the DNA TGTGCCAGAAGCTCGACAGCGCAGCCAGGGAGCTATGGCTACACCTTC. Translation: CARSSTAQPGSYGYTF. The chain carries TRBV7-5 and TRBJ1-2. TRBV7-5 is listed as a pseudogene. This CDR3 spans 16 amino acids.

This clone has just a few counts. V usage is TRBV7-2 and J usage is TRBJ2-1; D possibly corresponds to TRBD2 (6 bases). The germline CDR1 and CDR2 sequences are SGHTA and FQGNSA. Trimming took off 1 base at V and 2 bases at J, with 15 bases between the two ends. The CDR3 spans 17 residues. CDR3 DNA sequence: TGTGCCAGCAGCTTAGACCCTTTCCAGCGGGCCTACAATGAGCAGTTCTTC. Its protein product is CASSLDPFQRAYNEQFF. Drawing the rest from reference TRBV7-2 and TRBJ2-1, the complete variable domain is GAGVSQSPSNKVTEKGKDVELRCDPISGHTALYWYRQSLGQGLEFLIYFQGNSAPDKSGLPSDRFSAERTGGSVSTLTIQRTQQEDSAVYLCASSLDPFQRAYNEQFFGPGTRLTVL.

V gene TRBV4-1 combines with J gene TRBJ2-1; TRBD2 is a possible D gene (6 bases). Trimming cost V 3 bases and J 0 bases, with 12 bases left between them. The CDR3 has 16 residues. From germline, CDR1 is MGHRA and CDR2 YSYEKL. The CDR3 DNA is TGCGCCAGCAGCCATCCCGACGGGGGCTCCTACAATGAGCAGTTCTTC. It is translated as CASSHPDGGSYNEQFF.

Turning to this clone: Other DNA sequences in the sample encode the same CDR3. The chain carries TRBV30 and TRBJ2-7; D gene ambiguous. The CDR3 has 13 amino acids. The germline CDR1 and CDR2 sequences are GTSNPN and SVGIG (reference sequence). The V end was cut by 0 bases, the J end by 1 base, with 7 bases between. The CDR3 is CAWSVSSSYEQYF. The CDR3 DNA sequence: TGTGCCTGGAGTGTGTCCAGTTCCTACGAGCAGTACTTC.

The chain employs TRBV4-1 and TRBJ2-7; 11 bases fit TRBD2. The CDR3 extends over 17 amino acids. The V gene's germline CDR1 is MGHRA and CDR2 YSYEKL. Germline trimming cut 1 base from V and 2 bases from J; bases unmatched to any gene: 7. CDR3 nucleotides: TGCGCCAGCAGCCAAGTGGTACTAGCGGGGGATCCCTACGAGCAGTACTTC. This codes for CASSQVVLAGDPYEQYF.